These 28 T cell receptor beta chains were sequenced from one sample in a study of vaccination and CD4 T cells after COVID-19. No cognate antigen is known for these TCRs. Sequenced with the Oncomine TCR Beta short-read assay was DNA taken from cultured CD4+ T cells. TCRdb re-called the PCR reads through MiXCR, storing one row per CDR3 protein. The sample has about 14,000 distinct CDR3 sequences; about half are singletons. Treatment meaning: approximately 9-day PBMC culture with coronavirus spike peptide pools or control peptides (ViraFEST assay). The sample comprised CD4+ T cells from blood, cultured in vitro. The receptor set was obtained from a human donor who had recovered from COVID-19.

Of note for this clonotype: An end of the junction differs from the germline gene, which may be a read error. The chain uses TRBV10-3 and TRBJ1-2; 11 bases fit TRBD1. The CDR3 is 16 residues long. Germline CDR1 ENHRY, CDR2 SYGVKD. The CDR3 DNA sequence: TGTGCCAACAGTGAGTTAGCCCCGGGACAGGGGGATGGCTACACCTTC. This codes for CANSELAPGQGDGYTF.

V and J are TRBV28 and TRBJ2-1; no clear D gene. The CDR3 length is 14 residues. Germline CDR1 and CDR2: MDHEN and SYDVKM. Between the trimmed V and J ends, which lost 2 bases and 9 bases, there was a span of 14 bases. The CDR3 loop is CASSLGPVYSEQFF. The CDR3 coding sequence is TGTGCCAGCAGTTTAGGACCGGTTTATAGTGAGCAGTTCTTC.

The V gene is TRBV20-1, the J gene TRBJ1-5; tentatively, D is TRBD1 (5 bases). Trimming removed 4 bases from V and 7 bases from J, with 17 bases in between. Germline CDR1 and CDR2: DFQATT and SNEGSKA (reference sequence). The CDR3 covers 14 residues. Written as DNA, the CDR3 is TGCAGTGCTATAGTTGACAGAGCCCTCCAGCCCCAGCATTTT. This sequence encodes CSAIVDRALQPQHF.

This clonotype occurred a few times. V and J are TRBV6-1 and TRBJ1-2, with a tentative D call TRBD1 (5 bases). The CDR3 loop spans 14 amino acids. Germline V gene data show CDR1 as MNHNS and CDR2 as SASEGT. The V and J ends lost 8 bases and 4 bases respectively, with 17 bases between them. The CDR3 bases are TGTGCCAGCGCCTTCTCGGGGGTCGGCTATGGCTACACCTTC. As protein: CASAFSGVGYGYTF.

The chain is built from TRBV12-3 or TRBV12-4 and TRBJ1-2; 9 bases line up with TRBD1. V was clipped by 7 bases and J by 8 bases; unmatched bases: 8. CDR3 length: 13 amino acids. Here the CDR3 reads CASIPDRGGGYTF. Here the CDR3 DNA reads TGTGCCAGCATTCCGGACAGGGGAGGGGGCTACACCTTC.

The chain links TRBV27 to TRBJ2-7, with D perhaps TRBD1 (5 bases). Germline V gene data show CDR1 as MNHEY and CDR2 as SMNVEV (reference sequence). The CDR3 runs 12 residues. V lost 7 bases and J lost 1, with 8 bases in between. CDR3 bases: TGTGCCAGCAAGGGGCGGTCCTACGAGCAGTACTTC. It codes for CASKGRSYEQYF.

Written as DNA, the CDR3 is TGTGCCAGCAGAGTGCGACAGGGTTATGGCTACACCTTC. As protein: CASRVRQGYGYTF. The V call is TRBV6-1, the J call TRBJ1-2, with 7 bases fitting TRBD1. The CDR3 contains 13 residues. CDR1 and CDR2 (germline): MNHNS, SASEGT. Trimming took 6 bases from V and 5 from J; bases not matched to a gene: 6.

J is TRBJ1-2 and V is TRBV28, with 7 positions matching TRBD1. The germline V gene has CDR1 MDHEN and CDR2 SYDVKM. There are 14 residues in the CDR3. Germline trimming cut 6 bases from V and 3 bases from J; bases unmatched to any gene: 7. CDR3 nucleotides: TGTGCCAGCAGGAATCCGGGACAGTACTATGGCTACACCTTC. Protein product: CASRNPGQYYGYTF.

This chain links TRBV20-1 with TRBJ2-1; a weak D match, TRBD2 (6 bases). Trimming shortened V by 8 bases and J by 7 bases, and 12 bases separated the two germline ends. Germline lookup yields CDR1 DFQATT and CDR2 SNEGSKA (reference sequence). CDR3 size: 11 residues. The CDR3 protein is CSTHGGNEQFF. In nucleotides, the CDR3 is TGCAGTACCCATGGGGGGAATGAGCAGTTCTTC.

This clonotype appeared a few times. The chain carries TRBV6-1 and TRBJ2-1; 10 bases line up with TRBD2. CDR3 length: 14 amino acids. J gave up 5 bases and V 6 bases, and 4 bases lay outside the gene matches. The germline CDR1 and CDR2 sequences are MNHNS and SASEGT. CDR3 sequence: CASRGLASNNEQFF. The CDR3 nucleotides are TGTGCCAGCAGGGGACTAGCGTCGAACAATGAGCAGTTCTTC.

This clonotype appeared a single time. For the CDR3, the DNA is TGTGCCAGCAGTTTCTTGGCTAGCACAGATACGCAGTATTTT. This codes for CASSFLASTDTQYF. This rearrangement joins TRBV12-3 or TRBV12-4 to TRBJ2-3; D is unclear. V gave up 3 bases and J gave up 0 bases, with 7 bases separating them. The CDR3 spans 14 residues.

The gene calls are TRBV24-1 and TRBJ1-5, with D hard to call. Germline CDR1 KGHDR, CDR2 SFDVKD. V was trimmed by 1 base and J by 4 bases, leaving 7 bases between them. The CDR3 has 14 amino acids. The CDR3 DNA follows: TGTGCCACCAGTGATTTAACGGATAATCAGCCCCAGCATTTT. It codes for CATSDLTDNQPQHF.

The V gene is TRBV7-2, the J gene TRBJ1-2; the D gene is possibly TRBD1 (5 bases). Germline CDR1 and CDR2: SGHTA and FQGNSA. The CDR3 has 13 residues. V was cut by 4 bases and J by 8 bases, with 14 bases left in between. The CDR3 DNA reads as TGTGCCAGCAGCTCCAACCCTCGGGACGGCTACACCTTC. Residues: CASSSNPRDGYTF.

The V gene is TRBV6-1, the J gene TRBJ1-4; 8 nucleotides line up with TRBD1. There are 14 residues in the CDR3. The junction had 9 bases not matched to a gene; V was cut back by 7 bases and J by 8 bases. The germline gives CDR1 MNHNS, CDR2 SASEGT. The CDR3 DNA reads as TGTGCCAGCAAGGAGACAGGGGAGGAGGAAAAACTGTTTTTT. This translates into CASKETGEEEKLFF.

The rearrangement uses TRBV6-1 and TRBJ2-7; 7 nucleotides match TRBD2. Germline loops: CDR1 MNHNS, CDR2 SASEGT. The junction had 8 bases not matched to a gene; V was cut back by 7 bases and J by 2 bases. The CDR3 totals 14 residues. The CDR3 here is CASTRMGGPYEQYF. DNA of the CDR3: TGTGCCAGCACCCGCATGGGAGGGCCCTACGAGCAGTACTTC.

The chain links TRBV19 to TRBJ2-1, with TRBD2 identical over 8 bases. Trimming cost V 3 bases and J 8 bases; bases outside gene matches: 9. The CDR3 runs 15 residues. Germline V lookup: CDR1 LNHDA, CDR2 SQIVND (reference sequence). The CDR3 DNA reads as TGTGCCAGTAGTATTTCTAGCGGGTGGGGCGATGAGCAGTTCTTC. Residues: CASSISSGWGDEQFF. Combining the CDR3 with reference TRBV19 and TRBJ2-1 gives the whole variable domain DGGITQSPKYLFRKEGQNVTLSCEQNLNHDAMYWYRQDPGQGLRLIYYSQIVNDFQKGDIAEGYSVSREKKESFPLTVTSAQKNPTAFYLCASSISSGWGDEQFFGPGTRLTVL.

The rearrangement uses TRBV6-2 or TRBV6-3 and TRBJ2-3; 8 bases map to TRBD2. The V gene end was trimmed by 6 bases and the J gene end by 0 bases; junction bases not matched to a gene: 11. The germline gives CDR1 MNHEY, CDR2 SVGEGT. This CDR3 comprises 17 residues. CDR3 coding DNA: TGTGCCAGCAGACCTCCTATTAGCGGGGCCAGCACAGATACGCAGTATTTT. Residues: CASRPPISGASTDTQYF.

The CDR3 is CSASPNYLDTQYF. CDR3 bases: TGCAGTGCTAGCCCCAACTATTTGGATACGCAGTATTTT. The chain employs TRBV20-1 and TRBJ2-3; D unclear. The ends were cut back, 3 bases at V and 6 bases at J, with 13 bases in the middle. Germline V lookup: CDR1 DFQATT, CDR2 SNEGSKA (reference sequence). The CDR3 covers 13 residues.

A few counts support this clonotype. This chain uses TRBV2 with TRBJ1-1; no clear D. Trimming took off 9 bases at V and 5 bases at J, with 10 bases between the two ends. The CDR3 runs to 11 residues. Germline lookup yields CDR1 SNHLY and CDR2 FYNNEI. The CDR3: CASARLTEAFF. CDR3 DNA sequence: TGTGCCAGTGCCAGGTTGACTGAAGCTTTCTTT.

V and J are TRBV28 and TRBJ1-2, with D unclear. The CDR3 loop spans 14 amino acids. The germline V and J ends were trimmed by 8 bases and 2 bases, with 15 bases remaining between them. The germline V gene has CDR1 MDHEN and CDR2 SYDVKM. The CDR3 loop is CASRHERRNYGYTF. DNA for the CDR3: TGTGCCAGCCGCCATGAACGGCGGAACTATGGCTACACCTTC.

CDR3 sequence: CASSLLGQANYGYTF. CDR3 in DNA: TGTGCCAGCAGCTTACTGGGACAGGCTAACTATGGCTACACCTTC. This chain links TRBV7-8 with TRBJ1-2; TRBD1 aligns across 8 bases. This CDR3 region has 15 residues. J lost 0 bases, V lost 2 bases, and 2 bases had no gene match. Germline V gives CDR1 SGHVS, CDR2 FQNEAQ.

CDR3 sequence: CSASTGQFYGYTF. CDR3 nucleotide sequence: TGCAGTGCTTCAACCGGACAGTTCTATGGCTACACCTTC. The J gene is TRBJ1-2, the V gene TRBV20-1; TRBD1 might be the D (6 bases). From germline, CDR1 is DFQATT and CDR2 SNEGSKA (reference sequence). CDR3 length: 13 amino acids. V lost 5 bases, J lost 4 bases, and 14 bases lay in between.

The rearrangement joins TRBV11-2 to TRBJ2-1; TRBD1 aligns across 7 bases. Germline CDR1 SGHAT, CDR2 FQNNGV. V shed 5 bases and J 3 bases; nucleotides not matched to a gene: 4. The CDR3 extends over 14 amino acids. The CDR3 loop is CASSPGTVYNEQFF. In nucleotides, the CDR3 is TGTGCCAGCAGCCCGGGGACAGTCTACAATGAGCAGTTCTTC.

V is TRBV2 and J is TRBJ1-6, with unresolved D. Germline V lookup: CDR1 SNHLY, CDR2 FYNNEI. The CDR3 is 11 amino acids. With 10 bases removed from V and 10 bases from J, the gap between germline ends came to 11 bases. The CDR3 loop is CATRMNSPLHF. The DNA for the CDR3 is TGTGCCACCCGGATGAACTCACCCCTCCACTTT.

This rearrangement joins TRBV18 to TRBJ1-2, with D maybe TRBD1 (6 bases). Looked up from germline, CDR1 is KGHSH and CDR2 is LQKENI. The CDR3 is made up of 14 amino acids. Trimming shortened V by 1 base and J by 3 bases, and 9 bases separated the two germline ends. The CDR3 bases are TGTGCCAGCTCACCACGTCCAGGGGACTATGGCTACACCTTC. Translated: CASSPRPGDYGYTF. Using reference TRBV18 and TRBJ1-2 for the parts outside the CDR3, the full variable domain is NAGVMQNPRHLVRRRGQEARLRCSPMKGHSHVYWYRQLPEEGLKFMVYLQKENIIDESGMPKERFSAEFPKEGPSILRIQQVVRGDSAAYFCASSPRPGDYGYTFGSGTRLTVV.

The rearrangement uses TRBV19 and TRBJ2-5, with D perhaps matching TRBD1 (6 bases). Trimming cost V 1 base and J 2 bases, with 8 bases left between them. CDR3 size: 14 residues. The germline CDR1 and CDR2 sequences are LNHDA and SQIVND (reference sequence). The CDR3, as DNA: TGTGCCAGTAGTATAGTAGGACAGCAAGAGACCCAGTACTTC. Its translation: CASSIVGQQETQYF.

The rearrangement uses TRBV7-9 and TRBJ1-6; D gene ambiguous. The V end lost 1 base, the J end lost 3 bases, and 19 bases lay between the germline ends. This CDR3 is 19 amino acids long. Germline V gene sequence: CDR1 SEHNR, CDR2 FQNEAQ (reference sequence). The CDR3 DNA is TGTGCCAGCAGCTTAGAGGTCCTACCCGAGAAGCTCTATAATTCACCCCTCCACTTT. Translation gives CASSLEVLPEKLYNSPLHF. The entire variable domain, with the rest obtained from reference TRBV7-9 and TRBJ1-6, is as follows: DTGVSQNPRHKITKRGQNVTFRCDPISEHNRLYWYRQTLGQGPEFLTYFQNEAQLEKSRLLSDRFSAERPKGSFSTLEIQRTEQGDSAMYLCASSLEVLPEKLYNSPLHFGNGTRLTVT.

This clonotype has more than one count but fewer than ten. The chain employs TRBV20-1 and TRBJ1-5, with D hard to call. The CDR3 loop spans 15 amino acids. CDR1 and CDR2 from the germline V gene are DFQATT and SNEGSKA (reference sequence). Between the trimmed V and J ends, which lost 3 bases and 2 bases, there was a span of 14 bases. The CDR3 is CSARASLEGNQPQHF. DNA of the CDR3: TGCAGTGCTAGGGCCAGCTTGGAGGGCAATCAGCCCCAGCATTTT.